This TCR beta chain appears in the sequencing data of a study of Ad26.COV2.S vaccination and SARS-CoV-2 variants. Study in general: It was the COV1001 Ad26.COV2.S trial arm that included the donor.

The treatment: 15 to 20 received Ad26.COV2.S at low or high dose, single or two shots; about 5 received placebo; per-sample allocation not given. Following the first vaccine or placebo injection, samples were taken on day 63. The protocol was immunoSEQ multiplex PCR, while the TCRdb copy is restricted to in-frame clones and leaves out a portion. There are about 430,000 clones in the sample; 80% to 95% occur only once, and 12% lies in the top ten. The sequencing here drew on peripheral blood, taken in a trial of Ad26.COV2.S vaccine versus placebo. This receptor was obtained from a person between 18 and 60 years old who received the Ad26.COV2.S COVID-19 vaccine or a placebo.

The CDR3 DNA is TGTGCCAGCAGTTTGAGCAGGGCCATGAACACTGAAGCTTTCTTT. This codes for CASSLSRAMNTEAFF. This chain links TRBV6-5 with TRBJ1-1, with D perhaps TRBD1 (5 bases). The CDR3 is 15 amino acids. The germline V and J ends were trimmed by 4 bases and 0 bases, with 12 bases remaining between them. Germline loops: CDR1 MNHEY, CDR2 SVGAGI.